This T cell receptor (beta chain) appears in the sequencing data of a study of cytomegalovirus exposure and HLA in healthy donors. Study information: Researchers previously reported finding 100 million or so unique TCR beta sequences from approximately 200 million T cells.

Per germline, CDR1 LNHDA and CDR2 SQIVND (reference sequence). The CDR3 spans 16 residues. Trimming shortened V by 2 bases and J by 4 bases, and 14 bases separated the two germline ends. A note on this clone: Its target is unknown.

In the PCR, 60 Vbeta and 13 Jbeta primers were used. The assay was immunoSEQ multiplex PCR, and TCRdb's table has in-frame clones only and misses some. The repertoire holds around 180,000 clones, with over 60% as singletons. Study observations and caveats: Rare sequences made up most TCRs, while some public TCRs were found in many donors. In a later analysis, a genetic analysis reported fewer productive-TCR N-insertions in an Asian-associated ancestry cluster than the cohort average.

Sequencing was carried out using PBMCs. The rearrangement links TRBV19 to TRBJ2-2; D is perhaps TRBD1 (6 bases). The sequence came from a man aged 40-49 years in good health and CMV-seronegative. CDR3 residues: CASSINQGRATGELFF. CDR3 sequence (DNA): TGTGCCAGTAGTATAAATCAGGGGCGGGCCACCGGGGAGCTGTTTTTT.